The 16 T cell receptor beta chains presented below share a single source sample, sequenced in a study of beta chain features in type 1 diabetes. Of the isolated RNA, all was reverse transcribed, and so the sequenced material was expressed TCRB transcripts. Produced via immunoSEQ multiplex PCR; TCRdb's table is partial and in-frame only. The data hold about 320,000 clones, with 12% to 15% observed a single time. Sample: central memory CD4+ T cells from blood. Every receptor here comes from a man aged 30 to 39 in good health.

For this clone: Distinct nucleotide sequences in the sample also encode this CDR3. This chain connects TRBV11-1 to TRBJ2-5; D is ambiguous. CDR1 SGHAT and CDR2 FQDESV come from the germline V gene (reference sequence). V lost 1 base to trimming and J lost 2 bases, with 8 bases between them. This CDR3 comprises 14 residues. Here the CDR3 DNA reads TGTGCCAGCAGCTTAGGGAGCCTTCAAGAGACCCAGTACTTC. It is translated as CASSLGSLQETQYF.

The rearrangement joins TRBV14 to TRBJ2-5; D gene unclear. The assigned J gene may be wrong: the sequence end matches TRBJ2-7 better. Per the germline V gene, CDR1 is SGHDN and CDR2 is FVKESK. The CDR3 is 15 amino acids. The DNA of the CDR3 is TGTGCCAGCAGCTCCAAAGCTACCATGGGCTACGAGCAGTACTTC. Encoded protein: CASSSKATMGYEQYF.

This clone was picked up a small number of times. The chain employs TRBV6-5 and TRBJ2-1; 11 bases align to TRBD2. Germline values: CDR1 MNHEY, CDR2 SVGAGI. The trim removed 2 bases at V and 9 bases at J, leaving 9 bases unmatched. This CDR3 is built from 16 residues. This CDR3 reads CASSYGVDLAGGEQFF. DNA of the CDR3: TGTGCCAGCAGTTACGGGGTAGACCTAGCGGGGGGTGAGCAGTTCTTC.

This clone was recorded many times. The V and J genes are TRBV18 and TRBJ2-3; D gene ambiguous. The CDR3 consists of 14 residues. The V gene lost 3 bases and the J gene lost 4 bases, with 11 bases spanning the gap. From germline, CDR1 is KGHSH and CDR2 LQKENI. For the CDR3, the DNA is TGTGCCAGCTCACCTCTTGCGGACGCAGATACGCAGTATTTT. This encodes CASSPLADADTQYF.

This rearrangement joins TRBV6-1 to TRBJ1-6, with 7 bases lining up with TRBD1. Germline V CDR1 and CDR2: MNHNS, SASEGT. Trimming cost V 7 bases and J 12 bases; bases outside gene matches: 6. The CDR3 extends over 12 amino acids. The CDR3 DNA follows: TGTGCCAGCACCAGACAGGGATTACCCCTCCACTTT. Translation: CASTRQGLPLHF.

The chain uses TRBV7-9 and TRBJ1-1; 9 bases match TRBD1. CDR3 length: 15 amino acids. Germline V gives CDR1 SEHNR, CDR2 FQNEAQ (reference sequence). V was clipped by 0 bases and J by 10 bases; unmatched bases: 9. CDR3 sequence: CASSLALGQGVGAFF. CDR3 nucleotide sequence: TGTGCCAGCAGCTTAGCCTTGGGACAGGGAGTAGGAGCTTTCTTT. Full variable domain (remainder filled in from reference TRBV7-9 and TRBJ1-1): DTGVSQNPRHKITKRGQNVTFRCDPISEHNRLYWYRQTLGQGPEFLTYFQNEAQLEKSRLLSDRFSAERPKGSFSTLEIQRTEQGDSAMYLCASSLALGQGVGAFFGQGTRLTVV.

The chain uses TRBV4-1 and TRBJ2-1; TRBD2 is a possible D gene (5 bases). The V gene's germline CDR1 is MGHRA and CDR2 YSYEKL. Trimming shortened V by 1 base and J by 12 bases, and 13 bases separated the two germline ends. The CDR3 totals 13 residues. In nucleotides, the CDR3 is TGCGCCAGCAGCCAAGTTGAGGGTTTGATGCAGTTCTTC. This encodes CASSQVEGLMQFF.

The chain joins TRBV30 to TRBJ1-1, with unresolved D. The V gene lost 2 bases and the J gene lost 1 base, with 8 bases spanning the gap. Germline-derived CDR1 and CDR2 are GTSNPN and SVGIG (reference sequence). The CDR3 spans 13 residues. The CDR3 region is CAWSQASNTEAFF. The CDR3 region has the DNA TGTGCCTGGAGTCAGGCCTCGAACACTGAAGCTTTCTTT.

This clone has a handful of counts. The CDR3 is CAISEKGGGYGYTF. In DNA, the CDR3 is TGTGCCATCAGTGAGAAAGGGGGCGGTTATGGCTACACCTTC. The V gene is TRBV10-3, the J gene TRBJ1-2, with 7 bases matching TRBD1. The germline CDR1 and CDR2 sequences are ENHRY and SYGVKD. J was trimmed by 5 bases and V by 2 bases; bases with no gene match: 5. The CDR3 consists of 14 residues.

This chain's CDR3 is CASSSTGRSGELFF. The CDR3 coding sequence is TGCGCCAGCAGCTCGACAGGGAGGTCCGGGGAGCTGTTTTTT. The chain joins TRBV5-1 to TRBJ2-2; perhaps TRBD1 as D (7 bases). Germline values: CDR1 SGHRS, CDR2 YFSETQ. This CDR3 has 14 residues. Trimming took 3 bases from V and 6 from J, leaving 12 bases between them.

This clone has a count of ten or more. The chain is built from TRBV7-2 and TRBJ2-5; 11 positions agree with TRBD2. Per germline, CDR1 SGHTA and CDR2 FQGNSA. The CDR3 totals 18 residues. V lost 2 bases, J lost 4 bases, and 12 bases stayed unmatched. This chain's CDR3 is CASSLSGLAGSYGETQYF. The DNA of the CDR3 is TGTGCCAGCAGCTTATCTGGACTAGCGGGTTCCTACGGAGAGACCCAGTACTTC.

This chain uses TRBV6-5 with TRBJ2-3; 8 nucleotides agree with TRBD2. In germline, CDR1 is MNHEY, CDR2 SVGAGI. The CDR3 runs 16 residues. Trimming at V came to 0 bases and at J to 4 bases, leaving 6 bases not matched to a gene. Here the CDR3 reads CASSYSSGGRPDTQYF. CDR3 DNA sequence: TGTGCCAGCAGTTACTCGTCGGGCGGGAGGCCAGATACGCAGTATTTT.

This clone was seen a few times. The chain couples TRBV19 to TRBJ2-1; 14 bases map to TRBD2. The CDR3 contains 17 residues. In germline, CDR1 is LNHDA, CDR2 SQIVND (reference sequence). Trimming cost V 5 bases and J 8 bases; bases outside gene matches: 11. The CDR3 DNA sequence: TGTGCCAGTAGTCCATCCACGGGACTAGCGGGAGCCCATGAGCAGTTCTTC. Encoded protein: CASSPSTGLAGAHEQFF.

This clone was observed a handful of times. J is TRBJ2-3 and V is TRBV4-1; 9 bases map to TRBD2. This CDR3 comprises 17 residues. The junction had 15 bases not matched to a gene; V was cut back by 5 bases and J by 6 bases. From germline, CDR1 is MGHRA and CDR2 YSYEKL. In nucleotides, the CDR3 is TGCGCCAGCAGCTCAGCCGGGACTAGCTCGACGCGGGATACGCAGTATTTT. Translated, it gives CASSSAGTSSTRDTQYF.

This sequence joins TRBV5-1 and TRBJ2-1; perhaps TRBD2 as D (6 bases). The V end lost 2 bases, the J end lost 0 bases, and 9 bases lay between the germline ends. Germline loops: CDR1 SGHRS, CDR2 YFSETQ. This CDR3 region has 15 residues. In DNA form, the CDR3 reads TGCGCCAGCAGCTTCGTTAGCGGCTCCTACAATGAGCAGTTCTTC. It codes for CASSFVSGSYNEQFF.

The J gene is TRBJ2-2, the V gene TRBV7-2; D might be TRBD2 (5 bases). The CDR3 length is 16 residues. V was shortened by 0 bases and J by 6 bases, with 14 bases between the two germline ends. The germline V gene encodes CDR1 SGHTA and CDR2 FQGNSA. The CDR3 DNA sequence: TGTGCCAGCAGCTTAGCGATCACTAGTGGGTCCGGGGAGCTGTTTTTT. Amino acids: CASSLAITSGSGELFF.